There are many counts of the clone carrying this T cell receptor (beta chain). Its antigen is unknown. The data originate from a study of blood T cells in healthy people across ages. Study background: Researchers report that template switching captured about one barcoded beta molecule per two T cells.

The CDR3 sequence is 15 residues long. Germline V CDR1 and CDR2: MNHEY, SMNVEV (reference sequence). V dropped 3 bases and J dropped 4; count of bases not matched to a gene: 6. Study-wide results and limits: Getting older went along with TCR beta diversity per million T cells dropping roughly linearly. Leaving the PBMCs unsorted stopped any conclusive comparison of naive versus antigen-experienced cells.

The second PCR ran roughly 6 to 11 cycles with a sample-barcoded 5' primer and J-beta primers. TCRdb re-derived calls from the 5' RACE reads in MiXCR, one entry per CDR3 protein. The table has around 650,000 distinct CDR3 sequences, approximately 40% seen once. The chain links TRBV27 to TRBJ2-3; 8 bases match TRBD2. Sequenced: blood. This sequence originates from a man older than 75 in good health. CDR3 coding DNA: TGTGCCAGCAGTTTGGGTAGCGGGACTTCAGATACGCAGTATTTT. Residues: CASSLGSGTSDTQYF.